This paragraph covers one T cell receptor (beta chain) sequence. Its antigen is unknown. Some clones are missing from TCRdb's copy, which holds only in-frame ones; the method was immunoSEQ multiplex PCR. The sample has under 150,000 clones; roughly 88% are singletons. The length of the CDR3 is 15 residues. With 3 bases clipped from V and 0 bases from J, the junction kept 6 bases outside the gene matches. Per germline, CDR1 SGDLS and CDR2 YYNGEE. The data are from a study of cytomegalovirus exposure and HLA in healthy donors. Broader study findings: Cytomegalovirus status, reportedly, was diagnosed with high specificity and sensitivity by the classifier.

The sequenced sample consisted of PBMCs. The V and J genes are TRBV9 and TRBJ2-7; 7 nucleotides line up with TRBD1. This TCR was recovered from a woman aged 18-29 years in good health and CMV-seropositive. This CDR3 is CASSAGDRSSYEQYF. CDR3 DNA sequence: TGTGCCAGCAGCGCCGGGGACAGAAGCTCCTACGAGCAGTACTTC.